These 11 T cell receptor beta chains were all obtained from the same sample, sequenced in a study of blood T cell repertoires in COVID-19. Measured with immunoSEQ multiplex PCR; TCRdb has only the in-frame clones, and not every one. This sample has around 230,000 clones, with around four fifths found just once. Sample: PBMCs or T cells enriched from blood (not recorded which). Receptors originate from a man aged 40-49 years who had recovered from COVID-19.

The chain joins TRBV7-3 to TRBJ1-2; 11 nucleotides line up with TRBD1. The CDR3 has 14 amino acids. Germline V gene sequence: CDR1 SGHTA, CDR2 FQGTGA. V was pared by 2 bases and J by 4 bases, with 0 bases of the junction left unmatched. CDR3 sequence: CASSLGTGGYGYTF. The CDR3 DNA sequence: TGTGCCAGCAGCTTAGGGACAGGGGGCTATGGCTACACCTTC.

V is TRBV30 and J is TRBJ1-2; 9 positions agree with TRBD1. Trimming at V came to 3 bases and at J to 4 bases, leaving 3 bases not matched to a gene. The CDR3 contains 13 residues. Germline V gene sequence: CDR1 GTSNPN, CDR2 SVGIG (reference sequence). CDR3 protein: CAWRGDRAYGYTF. In nucleotides, the CDR3 is TGTGCCTGGAGAGGGGACAGGGCCTATGGCTACACCTTC.

CDR3 region: CASSSVDRARGAFF. The DNA of the CDR3 is TGTGCCAGCAGCTCGGTGGACAGGGCGAGGGGAGCTTTCTTT. This chain connects TRBV5-8 to TRBJ1-1; 8 bases line up with TRBD1. This CDR3 has 14 amino acids. Germline V gene lookup returns CDR1 SGHTS and CDR2 YDEGEE. The trim removed 3 bases at V and 10 bases at J, leaving 11 bases unmatched.

The chain uses TRBV7-2 and TRBJ2-7; 8 positions agree with TRBD1. Per germline, CDR1 SGHTA and CDR2 FQGNSA. The CDR3 extends over 16 amino acids. Germline trimming cut 2 bases from V and 3 bases from J; bases unmatched to any gene: 9. The CDR3 region has the DNA TGTGCCAGCAGCTTACGGACAGGGTTCGGGAGCTACGAGCAGTACTTC. Amino acids: CASSLRTGFGSYEQYF.

The V and J genes are TRBV5-6 and TRBJ1-4; no firm D call. The CDR3 is made up of 14 amino acids. Trimming left V 2 bases short and J 0 bases short, with 5 bases between. Germline CDR1 SGHDT, CDR2 YYEEEE. The CDR3 nucleotides are TGTGCCAGCAGCTTCATTGCAACTAATGAAAAACTGTTTTTT. This translates into CASSFIATNEKLFF. The entire variable domain, with the rest obtained from reference TRBV5-6 and TRBJ1-4, is as follows: DAGVTQSPTHLIKTRGQQVTLRCSPKSGHDTVSWYQQALGQGPQFIFQYYEEEERQRGNFPDRFSGHQFPNYSSELNVNALLLGDSALYLCASSFIATNEKLFFGSGTQLSVL.

V gene TRBV6-5 combines with J gene TRBJ1-1; 7 bases are a match to TRBD1. CDR1 and CDR2 from the germline V gene are MNHEY and SVGAGI. The CDR3 totals 12 residues. Losses at the gene ends were 5 bases for V and 6 bases for J; bases not matched to a gene: 3. CDR3 protein: CASSQQGSEAFF. The DNA for the CDR3 is TGTGCCAGCAGTCAACAGGGGTCTGAAGCTTTCTTT.

This clone was found once. The chain is built from TRBV5-1 and TRBJ1-2, with 7 bases aligning to TRBD1. The CDR3 is made up of 14 amino acids. Germline values: CDR1 SGHRS, CDR2 YFSETQ. Unmatched junction bases numbered 8, after V lost 4 bases and J lost 5 bases. For the CDR3, the DNA is TGCGCCAGCAGCAAACGACAGGGTGTGTATGGCTACACCTTC. Translation: CASSKRQGVYGYTF. The full variable domain, with the rest looked up from reference TRBV5-1 and TRBJ1-2, is KAGVTQTPRYLIKTRGQQVTLSCSPISGHRSVSWYQQTPGQGLQFLFEYFSETQRNKGNFPGRFSGRQFSNSRSEMNVSTLELGDSALYLCASSKRQGVYGYTFGSGTRLTVV.

The chain combines TRBV30 with TRBJ1-2, with D maybe TRBD1 (6 bases). V was trimmed by 5 bases and J by 0 bases, leaving 19 bases between them. The V gene's germline CDR1 is GTSNPN and CDR2 SVGIG (reference sequence). This CDR3 has 16 residues. CDR3 coding DNA: TGTGCCTGGGGCACAAACTTCGGACAGTCTAACTATGGCTACACCTTC. Translation gives CAWGTNFGQSNYGYTF. The whole variable domain, filled in from reference TRBV30 and TRBJ1-2, reads SQTIHQWPATLVQPVGSPLSLECTVEGTSNPNLYWYRQAAGRGLQLLFYSVGIGQISSEVPQNLSASRPQDRQFILSSKKLLLSDSGFYLCAWGTNFGQSNYGYTFGSGTRLTVV.

The CDR3 region is CAWSVRGANQPQHF. The DNA for the CDR3 is TGTGCCTGGAGTGTACGGGGGGCCAATCAGCCCCAGCATTTT. This rearrangement joins TRBV30 to TRBJ1-5; tentative D call: TRBD1 (6 bases). The CDR3 runs to 14 residues. V lost 0 bases, J lost 3 bases, and 9 bases lay in between. In germline, CDR1 is GTSNPN, CDR2 SVGIG (reference sequence).

This chain connects TRBV5-5 to TRBJ1-2; D might be TRBD1 (5 bases). Trimming shortened V by 4 bases and J by 6 bases, and 13 bases separated the two germline ends. The germline CDR1 and CDR2 sequences are SGHKS and YYEKEE (reference sequence). CDR3 length: 13 amino acids. CDR3 nucleotide sequence: TGTGCCAGCAGCATGGCGGGGGTAGATGGCTACACCTTC. Residues: CASSMAGVDGYTF.

J is TRBJ1-2 and V is TRBV5-4; perhaps TRBD1 as D (6 bases). The CDR3 runs 14 residues. Germline CDR1 and CDR2: SGHNT and YYREEE (reference sequence). Trimming cost V 0 bases and J 4 bases, with 10 bases left between them. The CDR3 DNA is TGTGCCAGCAGCTTGGAAGCAGGGGCCTATGGCTACACCTTC. Amino acid sequence: CASSLEAGAYGYTF.